This T cell receptor beta chain was observed in a study of blood T cell repertoires in COVID-19. Study-wide context: Sites in the United States, Italy and Spain provided acute and convalescent COVID-19 samples. T cells, B-cell-depleted T cells, or PBMCs provided the cDNA or gDNA that served as material.

CDR3 length equals 17 residues. The ends were cut back, 4 bases at V and 0 bases at J, with 17 bases in the middle. The germline CDR1 and CDR2 sequences are LGHDT and YNNKEL (reference sequence). This table comes from immunoSEQ multiplex PCR, and its TCRdb copy is limited to in-frame clones, with some not included. This table has 300,000 to 350,000 clones, 80% to 90% appearing once. Donors were grouped by their self-reported clinical history. Two negative PCRs, clearance, or symptom resolution characterized the recovered Cohort 3 donors. The chain uses TRBV3-1 (or the pseudogene TRBV3-2) and TRBJ2-3; D is possibly TRBD1 (6 bases). The sequenced sample consisted of PBMCs or T cells enriched from blood (not recorded which). The source is a young man who had recovered from COVID-19. For the CDR3, the DNA is TGTGCCAGCAGCCTCCCCGGGACAAAGGTAAGCACAGATACGCAGTATTTT. It codes for CASSLPGTKVSTDTQYF.